These T cell receptor beta chains were read from a single sample in a study of cytomegalovirus exposure and HLA in healthy donors. Some clones are missing from TCRdb's copy, which holds only in-frame ones; the method was immunoSEQ multiplex PCR. The table records some 87,000 clones, less than 75% of them present only once. The sequencing sample was made of PBMCs. These receptors came from a young woman in good health and CMV-seropositive. CDR3s include the opening cysteine and the closing phenylalanine or tryptophan. Part of the rows lack a size; the others show once, few, many or a class for expanded clones.

clone size: .
J gene: TRBJ1-2
V gene: TRBV5-4
CDR3 protein: CASSLLGQANYGYTF

clone size: once
J gene: TRBJ2-3
V gene: TRBV6-5
CDR3 protein: CASSYSTGRTDTQYF

clone size: .
J gene: TRBJ2-5
V gene: TRBV7-9
CDR3 protein: CSSTGTGRGETQYF

clone size: .
J gene: TRBJ2-7
V gene: TRBV19
CDR3 protein: CASSIQGASYEQYF

clone size: .
J gene: TRBJ1-1
V gene: TRBV30
CDR3 protein: CAWTIQENTEAFF

clone size: medium-sized
J gene: TRBJ2-2
V gene: TRBV7-9
CDR3 protein: CASSFTSGAYTGELFF

clone size: .
J gene: TRBJ2-7
V gene: TRBV13
CDR3 protein: CASSSPSSGHYEQYF

clone size: .
J gene: TRBJ1-2
V gene: TRBV28
CDR3 protein: CASSPPGVVTEGERGYTF

clone size: few
J gene: TRBJ2-1
V gene: TRBV9
CDR3 protein: CASSEDLVGVDEQFF

clone size: .
J gene: TRBJ1-1
V gene: TRBV28
CDR3 protein: CASSFLQGGNTEAFF

clone size: .
J gene: TRBJ2-7
V gene: TRBV6-5
CDR3 protein: CASRNTRGGPYEQYF

clone size: .
J gene: TRBJ2-7
V gene: TRBV10-1
CDR3 protein: CANPYYEQYF

clone size: .
J gene: TRBJ2-5
V gene: TRBV9
CDR3 protein: CASSYDSYQETQYF

clone size: .
J gene: TRBJ2-3
V gene: TRBV5-4
CDR3 protein: CASSLRTTDTQYF

clone size: .
J gene: TRBJ1-3
V gene: TRBV19
CDR3 protein: CASSPGLSGNTIYF

clone size: .
J gene: TRBJ1-1
V gene: TRBV7-8
CDR3 protein: CASTKVAPVEAFF

clone size: .
J gene: TRBJ2-5
V gene: TRBV6-6
CDR3 protein: CASGAMSQFLEQYF

clone size: few
J gene: TRBJ1-1
V gene: TRBV5-1
CDR3 protein: CASSFGTEGTEAFF

clone size: .
J gene: TRBJ1-1
V gene: TRBV30
CDR3 protein: CAWSPRGVEAFF

clone size: .
J gene: TRBJ2-3
V gene: TRBV12-5
CDR3 protein: CASERGYTTDTQYF

clone size: few
J gene: TRBJ2-7
V gene: TRBV25-1
CDR3 protein: CASSGLPVAGQSNEQYF

clone size: .
J gene: TRBJ2-3
V gene: TRBV27
CDR3 protein: CASNPQGQPTDTQYF

clone size: once
J gene: TRBJ2-7
V gene: TRBV2
CDR3 protein: CASSVQGGGYEQYF

clone size: .
J gene: TRBJ1-2
V gene: TRBV5-4
CDR3 protein: CASSFGTELNYGYTF

clone size: few
J gene: TRBJ2-5
V gene: TRBV30
CDR3 protein: CAWSGTPTSGGETQYF

clone size: .
J gene: TRBJ2-2
V gene: TRBV5-1
CDR3 protein: CASRPGQYTGELFF

clone size: few
J gene: TRBJ2-5
V gene: TRBV4-1
CDR3 protein: CASSRYSDQETQYF

clone size: many
J gene: TRBJ1-1
V gene: TRBV30
CDR3 protein: CAGLTPNTEAFF

clone size: .
J gene: TRBJ1-1
V gene: TRBV7-3
CDR3 protein: CASGQGPNTEAFF

clone size: .
J gene: TRBJ2-1
V gene: TRBV7-2
CDR3 protein: CASSSVLAGPRGEQFF

clone size: .
J gene: TRBJ2-5
V gene: TRBV7-3
CDR3 protein: CASSLSPKGETQYF

clone size: .
J gene: TRBJ2-5
V gene: TRBV7-9
CDR3 protein: CASSSTNQETQYF

clone size: .
J gene: TRBJ1-2
V gene: TRBV7-3
CDR3 protein: CASSGPDQGYTF

clone size: few
J gene: TRBJ2-5
V gene: TRBV14
CDR3 protein: CASSPGTSGQETQYF

clone size: .
J gene: TRBJ1-1
V gene: TRBV25-1
CDR3 protein: CASSKTGGTEAFF

clone size: .
J gene: TRBJ2-1
V gene: TRBV7-2
CDR3 protein: CASSALANEQFF

clone size: .
J gene: TRBJ1-2
V gene: TRBV5-1
CDR3 protein: CASSLDRGRGGDGYTF

clone size: .
J gene: TRBJ1-1
V gene: TRBV7-2
CDR3 protein: CASSVSLRTEAFF

clone size: .
J gene: TRBJ2-1
V gene: TRBV5-1
CDR3 protein: CASSGDYTNEQFF

clone size: .
J gene: TRBJ1-2
V gene: TRBV7-9
CDR3 protein: CANSLQGVVSYTF

clone size: .
J gene: TRBJ1-1
V gene: TRBV28
CDR3 protein: CASSLGGTGSTEAFF

clone size: few
J gene: TRBJ1-2
V gene: TRBV4-1
CDR3 protein: CASSLLLLQGERIPGRGVTF

clone size: .
J gene: TRBJ1-1
V gene: TRBV11-3
CDR3 protein: CASSPDFYTEAFF

clone size: .
J gene: TRBJ2-3
V gene: TRBV5-1
CDR3 protein: CASSSRTGSTDTQYF

clone size: .
J gene: TRBJ2-1
V gene: TRBV19
CDR3 protein: CASSAMGAGGPYNEQFF

clone size: once
J gene: TRBJ2-5
V gene: TRBV5-1
CDR3 protein: CASMTGGANIQETQYF

clone size: few
J gene: TRBJ1-1
V gene: TRBV18
CDR3 protein: CASSPGTRQNTEAFF

clone size: .
J gene: TRBJ2-2
V gene: TRBV4-1
CDR3 protein: CASSPPDRGSWGGELFF